This T cell receptor (beta chain) comes out of a study of glioma-infiltrating T cells after dendritic cell vaccination. Amplification used 60 V beta primers and 13 J beta primers. Using immunoSEQ multiplex PCR, the repertoire was profiled, and TCRdb retains in-frame clones only, with some absent. This table holds 95,000 or so clones, 85% to 90% found once. As for this clone: Its antigen is still unknown.

Germline CDR1 SGHRS, CDR2 YFSETQ. The CDR3 runs 16 residues. V gave up 1 base and J gave up 4 bases, with 17 bases separating them. Overall study findings and caveats: No direct clonality-survival link was found; a diverse polyclonal response may matter.

The V call is TRBV5-1, the J call TRBJ1-1; tentative D call: TRBD1 (6 bases). The sample was blood, taken before dendritic cell vaccination. This clonotype originated in a human donor with glioblastoma. CDR3 sequence reads: CASSLQPRGASTEAFF. Here the CDR3 DNA reads TGCGCCAGCAGCTTGCAACCCAGGGGAGCTAGCACTGAAGCTTTCTTT.